This T cell receptor (beta chain) originates from a study of early T cells in non-severe SARS-CoV-2 infection. Study information: With bulk RNA from unsorted whole blood as input, sequencing yielded unpaired chains. Study results and limitations: The matching step, a VDJdb search, favored anti-spike CD8 responses and missed private and CD4 specificities.

Note on this clonotype: No antigen is known for it.

V lost 2 bases, J lost 6 bases, and 19 bases lay in between. The germline V gene encodes CDR1 DFQATT and CDR2 SNEGSKA (reference sequence). The CDR3 is made up of 15 amino acids. The library protocol tagged individual cDNA molecules with unique molecular identifiers. TCRdb processed the 5' RACE reads anew with MiXCR; each CDR3 protein has one entry. The table records 85,000 to 100,000 distinct CDR3 sequences, roughly 11% of them present only once. The TCR was taken from an adult who was a healthcare worker with PCR-confirmed SARS-CoV-2 infection or an uninfected control (not recorded which). The chain links TRBV20-1 to TRBJ1-1; D is unclear. Sequencing was done on a sample of whole blood. The CDR3 DNA follows: TGCAGTGCTAGACGGCCCTTTCCCCGTAGGGCTGAAGCTTTCTTT. Its translation: CSARRPFPRRAEAFF.